This passage covers 2 T cell receptor beta chains from one sample sequenced in a study of preoperative IRX-2 immunotherapy in early breast cancer. Treatment indicated: preoperative locoregional IRX-2 cytokine immunotherapy. The data were produced by immunoSEQ multiplex PCR, yet TCRdb's version contains in-frame clones alone and is incomplete. The sample yields 55,000 to 70,000 clones, approximately 93% seen once. The specimen was taken from a patient treated with IRX-2 immunotherapy. The receptors shown here come from a human donor with breast cancer.

This clone has a single count. The genes are TRBV5-6 and TRBJ1-2; D is perhaps TRBD1 (5 bases). CDR3 length: 14 residues. Germline CDR1 is SGHDT and CDR2 is YYEEEE. V lost 0 bases and J 1 base, leaving 7 bases between the germline ends. In DNA, the CDR3 is TGTGCCAGCAGCTTGGATGGGGGTAACTATGGCTACACCTTC. Encoded protein: CASSLDGGNYGYTF.

This rearrangement joins TRBV15 to TRBJ2-6; D gene ambiguous. CDR1 is LNHNV and CDR2 is YYDKDF in the germline V gene (reference sequence). Trimming removed 1 base at V and 1 base at J, with 5 bases between. This CDR3 has 15 residues. The CDR3 DNA is TGTGCCACCAGCAGAGGCGTTTCTGGGGCCAACGTCCTGACTTTC. This codes for CATSRGVSGANVLTF.